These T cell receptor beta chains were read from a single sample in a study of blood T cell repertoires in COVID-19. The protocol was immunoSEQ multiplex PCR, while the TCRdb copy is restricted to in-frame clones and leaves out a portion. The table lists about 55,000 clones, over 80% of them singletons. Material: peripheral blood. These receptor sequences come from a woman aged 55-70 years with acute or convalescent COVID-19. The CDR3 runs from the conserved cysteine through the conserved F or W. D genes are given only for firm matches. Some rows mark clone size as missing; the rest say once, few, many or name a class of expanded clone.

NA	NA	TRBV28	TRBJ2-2	CASSLPNTANTGELFF	TGTGCCAGCAGTTTGCCCAACACAGCGAACACCGGGGAGCTGTTTTTT
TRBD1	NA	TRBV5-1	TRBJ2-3	CASSLGQGRVVDTQYF	TGCGCCAGCAGCCTAGGACAGGGGCGGGTGGTGGATACGCAGTATTTT
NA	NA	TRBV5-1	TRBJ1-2	CASSLSSENYGYTF	TGCGCCAGCAGCTTGTCATCCGAGAACTATGGCTACACCTTC
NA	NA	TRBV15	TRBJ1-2	CATSYLNYGYTF	TGTGCCACCAGTTATCTAAACTATGGCTACACCTTC
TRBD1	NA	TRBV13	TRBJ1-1	CASSLTGGRTEAFF	TGTGCCAGCAGCCTGACAGGGGGCCGCACTGAAGCTTTCTTT
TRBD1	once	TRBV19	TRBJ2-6	CASSYAPQTGTVVLTF	TGTGCCAGTAGCTATGCACCCCAGACCGGGACAGTTGTCCTGACTTTC
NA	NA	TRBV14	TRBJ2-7	CASSSGTLFVSYEQYF	TGTGCCAGCAGCTCCGGGACTCTCTTTGTCTCCTACGAGCAGTACTTC
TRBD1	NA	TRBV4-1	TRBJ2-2	CASSQEGTGGFSGELFF	TGCGCCAGCAGCCAAGAGGGCACAGGGGGCTTCTCCGGGGAGCTGTTTTTT
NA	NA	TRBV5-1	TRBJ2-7	CASSLNRAPYEQYF	TGCGCCAGCAGCCTGAACAGGGCCCCGTACGAGCAGTACTTC
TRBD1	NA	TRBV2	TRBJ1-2	CASSEGQGGGYTF	TGTGCCAGCAGTGAAGGACAGGGTGGCGGCTACACCTTC
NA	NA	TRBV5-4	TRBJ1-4	CASSLEGSRNGKLFF	TGTGCCAGCAGCTTGGAAGGGAGTCGGAATGGAAAACTGTTTTTT
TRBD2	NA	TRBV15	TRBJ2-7	CATSRGGISSYEQYF	TGTGCCACCAGCAGGGGGGGGATAAGCTCCTACGAGCAGTACTTC
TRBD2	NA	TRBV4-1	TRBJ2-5	CASSLAGGIQETQYF	TGCGCCAGTAGTCTAGCGGGGGGGATTCAAGAGACCCAGTACTTC
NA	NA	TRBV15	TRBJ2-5	CATSIKVAQETQYF	TGTGCCACCAGCATAAAAGTAGCTCAAGAGACCCAGTACTTC
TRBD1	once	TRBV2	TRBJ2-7	CASSEQGQTYEQYF	TGTGCCAGCAGTGAACAGGGACAGACCTACGAGCAGTACTTC
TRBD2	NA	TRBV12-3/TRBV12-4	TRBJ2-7	CASSLTSGGEQYF	TGTGCCAGCAGTTTAACTAGCGGGGGAGAGCAGTACTTC
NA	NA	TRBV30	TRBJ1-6	CAWSGIYNSPLHF	TGTGCCTGGAGCGGGATCTATAATTCACCCCTCCACTTT
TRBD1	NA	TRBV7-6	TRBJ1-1	CASSLAPQTPGQGTEAFF	TGTGCCAGCAGCTTAGCGCCCCAGACACCTGGACAGGGCACTGAAGCTTTCTTT
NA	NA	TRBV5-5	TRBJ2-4	CASSWLQGRNIQYF	TGTGCCAGCTCATGGTTACAGGGCCGAAACATTCAGTACTTC
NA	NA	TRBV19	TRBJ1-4	CASSPRALQGEKLFF	TGTGCCAGTAGCCCGCGGGCACTACAGGGTGAAAAACTGTTTTTT
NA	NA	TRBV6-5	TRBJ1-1	CASRSELNTEAFF	TGTGCCAGCCGTTCCGAGCTGAACACTGAAGCTTTCTTT
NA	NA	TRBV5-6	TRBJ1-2	CASSLGGGYGYTF	TGTGCCAGCAGCTTGGGCGGGGGCTATGGCTACACCTTC
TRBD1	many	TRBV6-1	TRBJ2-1	CASSEGPGTGGFF	TGTGCCAGCAGTGAAGGACCCGGGACAGGGGGGTTCTTC
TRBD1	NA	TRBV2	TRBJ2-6	CASSLTGGNSGANVLTF	TGTGCCAGCAGTCTTACAGGGGGGAACTCTGGGGCCAACGTCCTGACTTTC
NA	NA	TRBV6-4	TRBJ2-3	CASSVGAEGETQYF	TGTGCCAGCAGTGTGGGAGCGGAGGGAGAAACGCAGTATTTT
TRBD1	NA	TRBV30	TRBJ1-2	CAWNRQGGNYGYTF	TGTGCCTGGAACCGACAGGGGGGTAACTATGGCTACACCTTC
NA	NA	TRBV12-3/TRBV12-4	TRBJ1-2	CASSPDRNYGYTF	TGTGCCAGCAGTCCCGACAGAAACTATGGCTACACCTTC
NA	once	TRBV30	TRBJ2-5	CAWSVPTPPGTQYF	TGTGCCTGGAGTGTACCCACCCCACCGGGGACCCAGTACTTC
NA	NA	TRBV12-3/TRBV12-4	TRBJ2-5	CASKDSNQETQYF	TGTGCCAGCAAGGACAGTAATCAAGAGACCCAGTACTTC
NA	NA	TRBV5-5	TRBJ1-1	CASSYGRSGGMGTEAFF	TGTGCCAGCAGCTACGGGAGGTCAGGTGGCATGGGCACTGAAGCTTTCTTT
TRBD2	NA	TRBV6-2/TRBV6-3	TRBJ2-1	CASSYSRLANEQFF	TGTGCCAGCAGTTACTCGCGACTAGCGAATGAGCAGTTCTTC
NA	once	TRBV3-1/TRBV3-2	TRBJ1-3	CASSWTDGNTIYF	TGTGCCAGCAGCTGGACAGATGGAAACACCATATATTTT
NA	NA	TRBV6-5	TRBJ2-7	CASNRFSYEQYF	TGTGCCAGCAACAGGTTCTCCTACGAGCAGTACTTC
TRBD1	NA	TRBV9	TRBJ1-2	CASSVEGQAYGYTF	TGTGCCAGCAGCGTAGAAGGACAGGCCTATGGCTACACCTTC
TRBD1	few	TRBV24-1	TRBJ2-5	CATSDRTGTGKETQYF	TGTGCCACCAGTGATCGGACCGGGACAGGCAAAGAGACCCAGTACTTC
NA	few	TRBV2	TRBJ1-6	CASTLRSANNSPLHF	TGTGCCAGCACCCTCCGGTCAGCGAATAATTCACCCCTCCACTTT
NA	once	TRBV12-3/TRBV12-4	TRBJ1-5	CASSLARSGNQHF	TGTGCCAGCAGTTTAGCCCGATCGGGAAATCAGCATTTT
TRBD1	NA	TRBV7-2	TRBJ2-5	CASSLMGTAQETQYF	TGTGCCAGCAGCTTGATGGGGACAGCACAAGAGACCCAGTACTTC
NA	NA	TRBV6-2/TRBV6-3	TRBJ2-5	CASSYAGRYQETQYF	TGTGCCAGCAGTTACGCAGGCCGGTACCAAGAGACCCAGTACTTC
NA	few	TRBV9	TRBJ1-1	CASSKQGALITEAFF	TGTGCCAGCAGCAAACAAGGGGCCCTAATAACTGAAGCTTTCTTT
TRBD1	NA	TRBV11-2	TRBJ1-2	CASSVDRANYGYTF	TGTGCCAGCAGCGTGGACAGGGCCAACTATGGCTACACCTTC
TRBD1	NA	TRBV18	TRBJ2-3	CASSLQGSADTQYF	TGTGCCAGCTCTCTACAGGGGTCAGCAGATACGCAGTATTTT
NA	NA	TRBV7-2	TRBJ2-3	CASSLILATDTQYF	TGTGCCAGCAGCTTGATACTAGCCACAGATACGCAGTATTTT
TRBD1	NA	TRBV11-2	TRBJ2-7	CASSPLDRGPRHYEQYF	TGTGCCAGCAGCCCCCTCGACAGGGGGCCGCGACATTACGAGCAGTACTTC
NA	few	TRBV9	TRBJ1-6	CASSGGSRGQSPLHF	TGTGCCAGCAGCGGGGGCAGCCGCGGACAGTCACCCCTCCACTTT
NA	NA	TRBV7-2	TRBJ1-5	CASSLGVGGDQPQHF	TGTGCCAGCAGCTTAGGGGTAGGGGGGGATCAGCCCCAGCATTTT
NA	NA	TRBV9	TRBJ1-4	CASSVANGNEKLFF	TGTGCCAGCAGCGTAGCGAACGGTAATGAAAAACTGTTTTTT
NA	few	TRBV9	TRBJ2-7	CASSYSTSGYEQYF	TGTGCCAGCAGCTACTCGACTAGTGGCTACGAGCAGTACTTC
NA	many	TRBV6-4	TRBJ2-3	CASSDGTPDTQYF	TGTGCCAGCAGTGACGGGACTCCAGATACGCAGTATTTT
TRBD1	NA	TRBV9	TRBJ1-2	CASSQPTGPTYGYTF	TGTGCCAGCAGCCAACCGACAGGGCCCACCTATGGCTACACCTTC
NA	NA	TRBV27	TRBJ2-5	CASSRRGGAETQYF	TGTGCCAGCAGCCGTAGGGGGGGGGCTGAGACCCAGTACTTC
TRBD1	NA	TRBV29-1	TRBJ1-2	CSDKRTGLGGYTF	TGCAGCGACAAGCGGACAGGGCTGGGTGGCTACACCTTC